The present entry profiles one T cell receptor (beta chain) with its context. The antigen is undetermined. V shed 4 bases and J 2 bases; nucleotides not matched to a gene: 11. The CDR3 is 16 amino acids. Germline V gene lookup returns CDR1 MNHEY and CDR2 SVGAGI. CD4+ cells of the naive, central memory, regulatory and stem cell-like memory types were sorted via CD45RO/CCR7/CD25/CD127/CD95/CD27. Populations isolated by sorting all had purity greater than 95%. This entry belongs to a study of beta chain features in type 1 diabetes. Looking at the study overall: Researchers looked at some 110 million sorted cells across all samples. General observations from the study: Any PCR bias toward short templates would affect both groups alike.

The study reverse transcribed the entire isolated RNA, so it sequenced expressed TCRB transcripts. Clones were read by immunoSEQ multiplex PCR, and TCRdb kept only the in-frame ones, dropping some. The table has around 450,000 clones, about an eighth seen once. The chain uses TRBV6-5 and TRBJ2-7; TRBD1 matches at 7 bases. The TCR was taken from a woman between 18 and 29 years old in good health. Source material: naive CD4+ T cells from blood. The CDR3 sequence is CASSSNRGRWTYEQYV. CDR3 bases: TGTGCCAGCAGTTCCAACAGGGGAAGGTGGACCTACGAGCAGTACGTC.